Presented here are 20 T cell receptor beta chains from one specimen sequenced in a study of control samples from healthy donors and cancer patients. Sequenced by immunoSEQ multiplex PCR; TCRdb stores in-frame clones only, minus some. The sample consists of about 150,000 clones, approximately 91% of them appearing once. Input material: blood. These receptors originate from a man aged 30-40 years in good health.

The chain recombines TRBV15 with TRBJ2-2; D is possibly TRBD1 (6 bases). CDR3 length: 17 amino acids. V was clipped by 0 bases and J by 1 base, with 12 bases between them. From germline, CDR1 is LNHNV and CDR2 YYDKDF (reference sequence). CDR3 residues: CATSRDKGRGNTGELFF. The CDR3 nucleotides read TGTGCCACCAGCAGAGATAAGGGCAGGGGGAACACCGGGGAGCTGTTTTTT.

V and J are TRBV9 and TRBJ2-2; TRBD1 matches 9 bases. The CDR3 runs to 15 residues. With V trimmed by 3 bases and J by 3 bases, 3 bases remained unmatched. Germline-derived CDR1 and CDR2 are SGDLS and YYNGEE. CDR3 protein: CASSEQGADTGELFF. CDR3 nucleotides: TGTGCCAGCAGCGAACAGGGGGCCGACACCGGGGAGCTGTTTTTT.

The rearrangement joins TRBV25-1 to TRBJ2-3; 9 positions match TRBD2. V lost 7 bases and J lost 2; bases outside the gene matches: 13. The CDR3 has 17 amino acids. Looked up from germline, CDR1 is MGHDK and CDR2 is SYGVNS. The CDR3 bases are TGTGCCAGCACCTTAGGGGGAGCGGGGGGCTCCACAGATACGCAGTATTTT. It translates to CASTLGGAGGSTDTQYF.

The CDR3 loop is CASSLPRMPYEQYF. In DNA, the CDR3 is TGTGCCAGCAGTTTACCCAGGATGCCCTACGAGCAGTACTTC. V usage is TRBV28 and J usage is TRBJ2-7; unclear D gene. The germline V gene has CDR1 MDHEN and CDR2 SYDVKM. This CDR3 has 14 amino acids. Deletions cut 2 bases from V and 2 bases from J, with 10 bases between.

The rearrangement joins TRBV4-1 to TRBJ2-3; TRBD1 is a possible D gene (6 bases). V was clipped by 0 bases and J by 3 bases, with 10 bases between them. The germline CDR1 and CDR2 sequences are MGHRA and YSYEKL. The CDR3 covers 15 residues. The CDR3 DNA reads TGCGCCAGCAGCCAAGAAGGGGGACCGACAGATACGCAGTATTTT. This sequence encodes CASSQEGGPTDTQYF.

In its sample, this clone was seen once. V usage is TRBV5-1 and J usage is TRBJ1-1, with 7 bases lining up with TRBD1. This CDR3 contains 16 residues. Per the germline V gene, CDR1 is SGHRS and CDR2 is YFSETQ. V trimming: 0 bases; J trimming: 5 bases; junction bases outside the gene matches: 10. Here the CDR3 reads CASSLGQGRMGTEAFF. The CDR3 DNA is TGCGCCAGCAGCTTGGGACAGGGTAGAATGGGGACTGAAGCTTTCTTT.

V and J are TRBV3-1 (or the pseudogene TRBV3-2) and TRBJ2-1; 10 positions match TRBD2. The germline CDR1 and CDR2 sequences are LGHDT and YNNKEL (reference sequence). The CDR3 loop spans 16 amino acids. Losses at the gene ends were 2 bases for V and 4 bases for J; bases not matched to a gene: 5. The CDR3 DNA reads as TGTGCCAGCAGCCAAACCGGACTAGCGGATTACAATGAGCAGTTCTTC. Translation: CASSQTGLADYNEQFF.

The genes are TRBV24-1 and TRBJ2-1; D remains ambiguous. CDR1 and CDR2 from the germline V gene are KGHDR and SFDVKD. Between the trimmed V and J ends, which lost 5 bases and 7 bases, there was a span of 5 bases. The CDR3 extends over 11 amino acids. The CDR3 region is CATSALNEQFF. CDR3 coding DNA: TGTGCCACCAGTGCTTTAAATGAGCAGTTCTTC.

This clone was counted a single time. The J gene is TRBJ2-7, the V gene TRBV5-1, with D hard to call. The CDR3 covers 13 residues. Germline CDR1 is SGHRS and CDR2 is YFSETQ. Trimming cost V 0 bases and J 0 bases, with 4 bases left between them. CDR3 DNA sequence: TGCGCCAGCAGCTTGGCCAGCTCCTACGAGCAGTACTTC. Translation: CASSLASSYEQYF.

Only one count was recorded for this clone. The rearrangement links TRBV7-9 to TRBJ1-4, with 7 nucleotides matching TRBD1. Trimming took 0 bases from V and 9 from J; bases not matched to a gene: 7. The germline V gene encodes CDR1 SEHNR and CDR2 FQNEAQ (reference sequence). This CDR3 is 15 amino acids long. For the CDR3, the DNA is TGTGCCAGCAGCTTAGCGGACAGGATGGGGCAAAAACTGTTTTTT. It yields the protein CASSLADRMGQKLFF.

The chain combines TRBV9 with TRBJ2-5; 9 nucleotides agree with TRBD1. Trimming cost V 3 bases and J 4 bases; bases outside gene matches: 10. The CDR3 contains 16 residues. Per the germline V gene, CDR1 is SGDLS and CDR2 is YYNGEE. CDR3 loop: CASSDPTGGRRETQYF. CDR3 DNA: TGTGCCAGCAGCGACCCTACAGGGGGCCGTAGAGAGACCCAGTACTTC.

This chain links TRBV4-1 with TRBJ2-3; 9 bases are a match to TRBD2. The V and J ends lost 3 bases and 4 bases, in that order; junction bases with no gene match: 11. The CDR3 is 17 amino acids. The germline CDR1 and CDR2 sequences are MGHRA and YSYEKL. CDR3 loop: CASSQAGSSGASDTQYF. CDR3 in DNA: TGCGCCAGCAGCCAGGCCGGATCTAGCGGGGCCTCAGATACGCAGTATTTT.

CDR3 region: CASSLASRTSGEETQYF. The DNA for the CDR3 is TGTGCCAGCAGCTTGGCCTCGAGGACTAGCGGGGAAGAGACCCAGTACTTC. The J gene is TRBJ2-5, the V gene TRBV5-8, with TRBD2 identical over 12 bases. The CDR3 spans 17 residues. The V and J ends lost 0 bases and 3 bases, in that order; junction bases with no gene match: 6. CDR1 is SGHTS, CDR2 YDEGEE, per germline.

The gene calls are TRBV2 and TRBJ2-5, with TRBD2 as a possible D gene (5 bases). With 1 base removed from V and 3 bases from J, the gap between germline ends came to 9 bases. The CDR3 covers 14 residues. Germline V CDR1 and CDR2: SNHLY, FYNNEI. The CDR3 DNA sequence: TGTGCCAGCAGTGAAGTCCGAGGGAAAGAGACCCAGTACTTC. Translation gives CASSEVRGKETQYF.

The chain links TRBV27 to TRBJ1-5; 7 bases are a match to TRBD1. The CDR3 sequence is 14 residues long. With 4 bases clipped from V and 7 bases from J, the junction kept 7 bases outside the gene matches. Germline-derived CDR1 and CDR2 are MNHEY and SMNVEV (reference sequence). The CDR3 is CASSYTGENQPQHF. The CDR3 DNA is TGTGCCAGCAGTTACACAGGGGAGAACCAGCCCCAGCATTTT.

The rearrangement joins TRBV30 to TRBJ1-2; D possibly corresponds to TRBD1 (6 bases). V was pared by 3 bases and J by 5 bases, with 10 bases between. The CDR3 is made up of 12 amino acids. The germline CDR1 and CDR2 sequences are GTSNPN and SVGIG (reference sequence). The CDR3 region is CAWSRGGYGYTF. Here the CDR3 DNA reads TGTGCCTGGAGCAGGGGAGGTTATGGCTACACCTTC.

This rearrangement joins TRBV5-8 to TRBJ2-3; 9 nucleotides agree with TRBD2. Trimming took 4 bases from V and 2 from J; bases not matched to a gene: 11. Germline lookup yields CDR1 SGHTS and CDR2 YDEGEE. The CDR3 runs to 17 residues. The CDR3: CASSRRYSGGITDTQYF. For the CDR3, the DNA is TGTGCCAGCAGCCGAAGGTATAGCGGGGGTATCACAGATACGCAGTATTTT. The entire variable domain, with the rest obtained from reference TRBV5-8 and TRBJ2-3, is as follows: EAGVTQSPTHLIKTRGQQATLRCSPISGHTSVYWYQQALGLGLQFLLWYDEGEERNRGNFPPRFSGRQFPNYSSELNVNALELEDSALYLCASSRRYSGGITDTQYFGPGTRLTVL.

The chain employs TRBV7-3 and TRBJ2-3; 9 positions match TRBD2. The CDR3 consists of 15 residues. V shed 2 bases, J shed 1 base, and the junction held 1 base outside the gene matches. Germline values: CDR1 SGHTA, CDR2 FQGTGA. The CDR3 spells CASSLERGGTDTQYF. CDR3 in DNA: TGTGCCAGCAGCTTAGAGCGGGGGGGCACAGATACGCAGTATTTT. Drawing the rest from reference TRBV7-3 and TRBJ2-3, the complete variable domain is GAGVSQTPSNKVTEKGKYVELRCDPISGHTALYWYRQSLGQGPEFLIYFQGTGAADDSGLPNDRFFAVRPEGSVSTLKIQRTERGDSAVYLCASSLERGGTDTQYFGPGTRLTVL.

The V call is TRBV30, the J call TRBJ1-5; no definite D call. The CDR3 spans 13 residues. Trimming left V 2 bases short and J 4 bases short, with 9 bases between. Germline V lookup: CDR1 GTSNPN, CDR2 SVGIG (reference sequence). The CDR3 nucleotides are TGTGCCTGGAGTCCGGCGGGGAATCAGCCCCAGCATTTT. Its translation is CAWSPAGNQPQHF.

The chain carries TRBV6-5 and TRBJ1-1; D is ambiguous. The CDR3 is 12 residues long. CDR1 MNHEY and CDR2 SVGAGI come from the germline V gene. Trimming left V 7 bases short and J 4 bases short, with 10 bases between. The CDR3 DNA is TGTGCCAGCAAAGGAGTTACCACTGAAGCTTTCTTT. It yields the protein CASKGVTTEAFF.